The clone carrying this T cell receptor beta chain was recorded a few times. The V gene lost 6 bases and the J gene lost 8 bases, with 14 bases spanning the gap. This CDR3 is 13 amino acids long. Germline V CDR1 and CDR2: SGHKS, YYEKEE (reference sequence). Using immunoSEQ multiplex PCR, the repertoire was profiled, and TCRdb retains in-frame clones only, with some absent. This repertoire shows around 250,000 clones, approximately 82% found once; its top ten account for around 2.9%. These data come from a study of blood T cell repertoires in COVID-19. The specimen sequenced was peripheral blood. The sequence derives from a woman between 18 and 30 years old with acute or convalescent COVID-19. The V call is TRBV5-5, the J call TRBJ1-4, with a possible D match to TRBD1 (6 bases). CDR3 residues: CASTPTGREKLFF. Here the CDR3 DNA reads TGTGCCAGCACACCGACAGGACGGGAAAAACTGTTTTTT.